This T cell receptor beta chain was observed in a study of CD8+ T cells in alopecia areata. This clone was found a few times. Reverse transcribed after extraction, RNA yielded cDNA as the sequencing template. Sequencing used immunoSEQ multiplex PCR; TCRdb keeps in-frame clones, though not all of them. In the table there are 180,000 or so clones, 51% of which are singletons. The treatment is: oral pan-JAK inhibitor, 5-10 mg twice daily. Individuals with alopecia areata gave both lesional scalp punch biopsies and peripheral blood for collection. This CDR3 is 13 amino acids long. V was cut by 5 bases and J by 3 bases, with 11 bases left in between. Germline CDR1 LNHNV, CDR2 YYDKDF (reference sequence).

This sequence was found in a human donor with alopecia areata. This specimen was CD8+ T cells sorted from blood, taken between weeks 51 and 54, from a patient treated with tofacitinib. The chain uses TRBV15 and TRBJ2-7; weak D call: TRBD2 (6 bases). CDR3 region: CATSEEGRYEQYF. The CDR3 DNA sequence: TGTGCCACCAGCGAGGAGGGTCGCTACGAGCAGTACTTC.